Shown below are 22 T cell receptor beta chains from a single sample sequenced in a study of identical twins. TCRdb redid the calling of the 5' RACE reads with MiXCR, one entry per CDR3 protein. Of roughly 1,500,000 distinct CDR3 sequences detected, roughly a third appear once; the ten largest clones hold about 0.3%. The material sequenced was cord blood. These TCRs come from a newborn girl in good health.

The genes are TRBV7-8 and TRBJ2-5, with D unclear. In germline, CDR1 is SGHVS, CDR2 FQNEAQ. This CDR3 region has 16 residues. Trimming shortened V by 3 bases and J by 0 bases, and 14 bases separated the two germline ends. The CDR3 loop reads CASSFLQLTNQETQYF. In DNA, the CDR3 is TGTGCCAGCAGCTTCCTGCAACTTACTAACCAAGAGACCCAGTACTTC.

The V and J genes are TRBV29-1 and TRBJ2-2; the match to TRBD1 covers 7 bases. Germline V lookup: CDR1 SQVTM, CDR2 ANQGSEA. The CDR3 consists of 13 residues. Losses at the gene ends were 6 bases for V and 5 bases for J; bases not matched to a gene: 6. Written as DNA, the CDR3 is TGCAGCGTACGGACAGGAAGTACCGGGGAGCTGTTTTTT. As protein: CSVRTGSTGELFF.

The gene calls are TRBV12-3 or TRBV12-4 and TRBJ2-5; TRBD2 aligns across 12 bases. CDR3 length equals 12 residues. This chain's CDR3 is CSTWTSGDEQYF. The CDR3 DNA follows: TGTTCCACTTGGACTAGCGGGGATGAGCAGTACTTC.

This chain links TRBV3-1 with TRBJ2-1; TRBD2 matches at 9 bases. V shed 0 bases, J shed 2 bases, and the junction held 5 bases outside the gene matches. This CDR3 is 17 amino acids long. The germline V gene encodes CDR1 LGHDT and CDR2 YNNKEL (reference sequence). The DNA for the CDR3 is TGTGCCAGCAGCCAAGATCACGCTAGCGGGACCTACAATGAGCAGTTCTTC. It is translated as CASSQDHASGTYNEQFF.

V and J are TRBV11-2 and TRBJ2-5; 8 nucleotides agree with TRBD2. The V gene's germline CDR1 is SGHAT and CDR2 FQNNGV. The CDR3 covers 15 residues. V trimming: 5 bases; J trimming: 10 bases; junction bases outside the gene matches: 15. This CDR3 is CASSQDWPGLEGQYF. The CDR3 nucleotides are TGTGCCAGCAGCCAAGATTGGCCGGGACTAGAAGGCCAGTACTTC.

This chain connects TRBV20-1 to TRBJ2-1, with 10 nucleotides matching TRBD2. This CDR3 comprises 15 residues. Germline CDR1 and CDR2: DFQATT and SNEGSKA (reference sequence). V shed 5 bases, J shed 4 bases, and the junction held 8 bases outside the gene matches. The chain's CDR3 is CSADGWTSGYNEQFF. CDR3 nucleotide sequence: TGCAGTGCTGACGGTTGGACTAGCGGATACAATGAGCAGTTCTTC.

Of note for this clonotype: One end of the junction fails to match germline, which may point to a read error. The chain combines TRBV3-1 with TRBJ1-2; the match to TRBD1 covers 8 bases. The CDR3 has 16 residues. The germline V gene encodes CDR1 LGHDT and CDR2 YNNKEL (reference sequence). In nucleotides, the CDR3 is TGTGTCAGCAGCCATACGCTCTGGACAGGGAGAGATGGCTACACCTTC. Residues: CVSSHTLWTGRDGYTF. The whole variable domain, remainder taken from reference TRBV3-1 and TRBJ1-2, is DTAVSQTPKYLVTQMGNDKSIKCEQNLGHDTMYWYKQDSKKFLKIMFSYNNKELIINETVPNRFSPKSPDKAHLNLHINSLELGDSAVYFCVSSHTLWTGRDGYTFGSGTRLTVV.

The gene calls are TRBV6-5 and TRBJ2-7; D may be TRBD1 or TRBD2 (5 bases each). CDR1 and CDR2 from the germline V gene are MNHEY and SVGAGI. The CDR3 is made up of 11 amino acids. V was pared by 10 bases and J by 2 bases, with 9 bases between. The CDR3 bases are TGTGCCAAGGGACCGACCTACGAGCAGTACTTC. It codes for CAKGPTYEQYF.

The chain couples TRBV20-1 to TRBJ2-1; 8 bases map to TRBD2. This CDR3 spans 14 amino acids. In germline, CDR1 is DFQATT, CDR2 SNEGSKA (reference sequence). J was trimmed by 9 bases and V by 5 bases; bases with no gene match: 12. The CDR3 is CSASGTSFGGEQFF. The CDR3, as DNA: TGCAGTGCTTCCGGGACTAGTTTCGGTGGTGAGCAGTTCTTC.

This rearrangement joins TRBV3-1 to TRBJ2-7; maybe TRBD1 (5 bases). The DNA end favors TRBJ2-5, so the J call may be wrong. The CDR3 has 19 amino acids. Germline CDR1 and CDR2: LGHDT and YNNKEL (reference sequence). CDR3 sequence (DNA): TGTGCCAGCAGCCAAGGAGAAGGGGATTCGGGCGGAAGACGCGAGACCCAGTACTTC. Translation gives CASSQGEGDSGGRRETQYF.

The genes are TRBV29-1 and TRBJ2-4; 8 nucleotides agree with TRBD1. The J call is uncertain, as TRBJ2-7 better fits the DNA end. The CDR3 runs to 16 residues. Germline-derived CDR1 and CDR2 are SQVTM and ANQGSEA. For the CDR3, the DNA is TGCAGCGTTGAAGACTATAGTGCCGGACAGGGTTCCGAGCAGTACTTC. This gives the protein CSVEDYSAGQGSEQYF.

The V and J genes are TRBV21-1 and TRBJ2-6. TRBV21-1 is recorded as a pseudogene. The CDR3 consists of 16 residues. This chain's CDR3 is CASSKGEDSGANVLTF. For the CDR3, the DNA is TGTGCCAGCAGCAAAGGGGAAGACTCTGGGGCCAACGTCCTGACTTTC.

This clonotype was detected many times. V is TRBV11-2 and J is TRBJ2-3; D might be TRBD1 (5 bases). The CDR3 is made up of 12 amino acids. Deletions cut 3 bases from V and 7 bases from J, with 8 bases between. The V gene's germline CDR1 is SGHAT and CDR2 FQNNGV. CDR3 protein: CASSFQGYTQYF. CDR3 bases: TGTGCCAGCAGCTTCCAGGGATATACGCAGTATTTT.

Remarks on this clonotype: A much larger clone differs from this one at a single base, so this may be a read error. V and J are TRBV24-1 and TRBJ2-3, with D perhaps matching TRBD1 (5 bases). Germline V gives CDR1 KGHDR, CDR2 SFDVKD. Trimming left V 4 bases short and J 0 bases short, with 7 bases between. The CDR3 consists of 14 residues. This CDR3 is CATSEGASTDTQYF. The CDR3 coding sequence is TGTGCCACCAGTGAAGGGGCTAGCACAGATACGCAGTATTTT.

The CDR3 loop reads CASSSPRQLAKNIQYF. In nucleotides, the CDR3 is TGTGCCAGCAGTTCCCCCCGACAATTAGCCAAAAACATTCAGTACTTC. The chain combines TRBV28 with TRBJ2-4; D unresolved. Germline values: CDR1 MDHEN, CDR2 SYDVKM. The V end lost 4 bases, the J end lost 0 bases, and 13 bases lay between the germline ends. CDR3 length equals 16 residues.

This sequence joins TRBV28 and TRBJ2-3; 7 bases are shared with TRBD2. Germline CDR1 reads MDHEN; CDR2 reads SYDVKM. This CDR3 spans 15 amino acids. Unmatched junction bases numbered 5, after V lost 3 bases and J lost 2 bases. CDR3 coding DNA: TGTGCCAGCAGTTTGGGCCGGGACTACACAGATACGCAGTATTTT. Translating it yields CASSLGRDYTDTQYF. Supplemented by reference TRBV28 and TRBJ2-3, the full variable domain reads DVKVTQSSRYLVKRTGEKVFLECVQDMDHENMFWYRQDPGLGLRLIYFSYDVKMKEKGDIPEGYSVSREKKERFSLILESASTNQTSMYLCASSLGRDYTDTQYFGPGTRLTVL.

V gene TRBV20-1 combines with J gene TRBJ1-5; 10 bases match TRBD1. CDR1 is DFQATT, CDR2 SNEGSKA, per germline (reference sequence). The CDR3 spans 17 residues. Losses at the gene ends were 6 bases for V and 0 bases for J; bases not matched to a gene: 11. This CDR3 is CSAHHGTGAYSNQPQHF. The CDR3 coding sequence is TGCAGTGCGCATCACGGGACAGGGGCATATAGCAATCAGCCCCAGCATTTT.

This clonotype was picked up many times. This sequence joins TRBV4-1 and TRBJ2-4, with TRBD2 matching 7 bases. V dropped 1 base and J dropped 1; count of bases not matched to a gene: 7. Germline V CDR1 and CDR2: MGHRA, YSYEKL. This CDR3 contains 17 residues. The CDR3 sequence is CASSQGQLARAKNIQYF. Written as DNA, the CDR3 is TGCGCCAGCAGCCAAGGACAACTAGCGCGCGCCAAAAACATTCAGTACTTC.

CDR3 nucleotide sequence: TGTGCCAGCAGCCAAGATGCGGCGTCGGGGGCAGATACGCAGTATTTT. Translated, it gives CASSQDAASGADTQYF. This rearrangement joins TRBV4-2 to TRBJ2-3; maybe TRBD2 (6 bases). Trimming removed 0 bases at V and 4 bases at J, with 14 bases between. Per the germline V gene, CDR1 is LGHNA and CDR2 is YNFKEQ. This CDR3 spans 16 amino acids.

This chain connects TRBV20-1 to TRBJ2-1, with 8 bases identical to TRBD2. After removal of 4 bases from V and 9 bases from J, the junction contained 8 bases not matched to a gene. The CDR3 loop spans 13 amino acids. Germline values: CDR1 DFQATT, CDR2 SNEGSKA (reference sequence). Written as DNA, the CDR3 is TGCAGTGCTACCGGGACTAGAGGGGGTGAGCAGTTCTTC. This codes for CSATGTRGGEQFF.

The chain recombines TRBV3-1 with TRBJ2-3, with 11 bases lining up with TRBD1. Germline loops: CDR1 LGHDT, CDR2 YNNKEL (reference sequence). This CDR3 has 19 residues. V lost 0 bases to trimming and J lost 6 bases; unmatched junction nucleotides: 14. The CDR3 region is CASSQEGTGGNEDGDTQYF. CDR3 DNA sequence: TGTGCCAGCAGCCAAGAAGGGACAGGGGGAAACGAGGATGGGGATACGCAGTATTTT.

This clonotype was counted between two and nine times. The rearrangement links TRBV4-2 to TRBJ2-1; perhaps TRBD2 as D (6 bases). The germline CDR1 and CDR2 sequences are LGHNA and YNFKEQ. The CDR3 loop spans 15 amino acids. V was clipped by 2 bases and J by 6 bases, with 14 bases between them. The CDR3, as DNA: TGTGCCAGCAGCCAACACGGGACTCCTTTCAATGAGCAGTTCTTC. Translation gives CASSQHGTPFNEQFF.